This TCR beta chain was recorded in a study of cytotoxic CD8 clonotypes in ibrutinib-treated CLL. This CDR3 has 13 amino acids. The V gene lost 5 bases and the J gene lost 5 bases, with 10 bases spanning the gap. Germline CDR1 is LNHDA and CDR2 is SQIVND (reference sequence). The method was immunoSEQ multiplex PCR; TCRdb's version includes in-frame clones alone and lacks a portion of them. The table records 250,000 to 350,000 clones, around 76% of them present only once. The chain recombines TRBV19 with TRBJ2-1; D is uncertain. This receptor was identified in a human donor with chronic lymphocytic leukemia. The material sequenced was PBMCs, taken at disease progression, from a patient treated with ibrutinib. DNA of the CDR3: TGTGCCAGTAGTCCCGGTAACAACAATGAGCAGTTCTTC. It yields the protein CASSPGNNNEQFF.